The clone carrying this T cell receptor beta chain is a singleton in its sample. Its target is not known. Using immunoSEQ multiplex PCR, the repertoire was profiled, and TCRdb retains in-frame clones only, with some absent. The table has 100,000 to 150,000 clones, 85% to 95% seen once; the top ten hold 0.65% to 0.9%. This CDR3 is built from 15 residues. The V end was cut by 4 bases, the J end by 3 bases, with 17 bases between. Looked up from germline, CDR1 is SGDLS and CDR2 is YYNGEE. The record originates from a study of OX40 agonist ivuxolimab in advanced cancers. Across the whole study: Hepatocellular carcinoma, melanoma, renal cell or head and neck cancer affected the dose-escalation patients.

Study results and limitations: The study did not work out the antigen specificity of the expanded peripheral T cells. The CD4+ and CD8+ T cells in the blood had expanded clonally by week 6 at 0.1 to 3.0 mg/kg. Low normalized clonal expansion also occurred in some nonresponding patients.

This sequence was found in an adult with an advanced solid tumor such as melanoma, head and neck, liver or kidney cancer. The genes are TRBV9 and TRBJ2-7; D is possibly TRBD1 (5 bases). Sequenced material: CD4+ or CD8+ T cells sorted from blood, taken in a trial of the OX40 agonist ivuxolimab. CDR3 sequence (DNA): TGTGCCAGCAGCCCGGAAACAGGAGCCAACTACGAGCAGTACTTC. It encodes CASSPETGANYEQYF.